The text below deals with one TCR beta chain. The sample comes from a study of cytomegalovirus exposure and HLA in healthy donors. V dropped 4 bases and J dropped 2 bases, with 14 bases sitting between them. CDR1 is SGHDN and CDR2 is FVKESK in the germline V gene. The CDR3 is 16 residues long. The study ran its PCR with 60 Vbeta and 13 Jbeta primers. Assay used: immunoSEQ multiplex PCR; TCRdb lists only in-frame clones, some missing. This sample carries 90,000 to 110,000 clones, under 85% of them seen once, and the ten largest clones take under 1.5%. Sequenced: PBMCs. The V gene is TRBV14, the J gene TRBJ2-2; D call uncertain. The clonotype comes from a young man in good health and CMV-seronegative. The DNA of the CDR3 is TGTGCCAGCAGCCTTCGTGCCCAGGTCAACACCGGGGAGCTGTTTTTT. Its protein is CASSLRAQVNTGELFF.